The clone carrying this T cell receptor beta chain was recorded only once. This sample was included in a study of blood T cell repertoires in COVID-19. Turning to the study itself: The origin of the acute and convalescent COVID-19 samples was the United States, Italy and Spain. PBMCs, B-cell-depleted T cells, or T cells provided the cDNA or gDNA that made up the material.

Original processing methods: Reference gene primer amplification in the assay estimated nucleated cell counts. Sequencing used immunoSEQ multiplex PCR; TCRdb keeps in-frame clones, though not all of them. The V and J calls and the clone size are those of that table, but D and trimming were determined from the DNA. This table has more than 120,000 clones, roughly nine tenths appearing once. The CDR3 has 15 residues. Germline V gene lookup returns CDR1 MNHEY and CDR2 SVGAGI. The V gene lost 5 bases and the J gene lost 0 bases, with 13 bases spanning the gap. The clonotype originates from a human donor in a cohort sampled during active COVID-19. V usage is TRBV6-5 and J usage is TRBJ1-2, with D possibly TRBD1 on 6 matching bases. Sequencing was carried out using peripheral blood. CDR3 coding DNA: TGTGCCAGCAGTCCACGACAGGATACTAACTATGGCTACACCTTC. It is translated as CASSPRQDTNYGYTF.